The text below deals with one T cell receptor beta chain. These data belong to a study of OX40 agonist ivuxolimab in advanced cancers. Study summary: Ivuxolimab was administered intravenously to patients at 0.01 to 10 mg/kg every 2 weeks.

Here immunoSEQ multiplex PCR was the method, and the copy in TCRdb shows in-frame clones only, minus some. The table shows about 79,000 clones, with approximately 94% occurring only once. Germline V gives CDR1 GTSNPN, CDR2 SVGIG (reference sequence). The trim removed 5 bases at V and 6 bases at J, leaving 15 bases unmatched. The CDR3 runs to 16 residues. The sequence came from an adult with an advanced solid tumor such as melanoma, head and neck, liver or kidney cancer. The chain joins TRBV30 to TRBJ2-3; 9 bases line up with TRBD2. Sequencing used CD4+ or CD8+ T cells sorted from blood, obtained in a trial of the OX40 agonist ivuxolimab. The CDR3 reads CAWCYSGGLYSDTQYF. CDR3 DNA: TGTGCCTGGTGCTATAGCGGGGGCCTTTATTCGGATACGCAGTATTTT.